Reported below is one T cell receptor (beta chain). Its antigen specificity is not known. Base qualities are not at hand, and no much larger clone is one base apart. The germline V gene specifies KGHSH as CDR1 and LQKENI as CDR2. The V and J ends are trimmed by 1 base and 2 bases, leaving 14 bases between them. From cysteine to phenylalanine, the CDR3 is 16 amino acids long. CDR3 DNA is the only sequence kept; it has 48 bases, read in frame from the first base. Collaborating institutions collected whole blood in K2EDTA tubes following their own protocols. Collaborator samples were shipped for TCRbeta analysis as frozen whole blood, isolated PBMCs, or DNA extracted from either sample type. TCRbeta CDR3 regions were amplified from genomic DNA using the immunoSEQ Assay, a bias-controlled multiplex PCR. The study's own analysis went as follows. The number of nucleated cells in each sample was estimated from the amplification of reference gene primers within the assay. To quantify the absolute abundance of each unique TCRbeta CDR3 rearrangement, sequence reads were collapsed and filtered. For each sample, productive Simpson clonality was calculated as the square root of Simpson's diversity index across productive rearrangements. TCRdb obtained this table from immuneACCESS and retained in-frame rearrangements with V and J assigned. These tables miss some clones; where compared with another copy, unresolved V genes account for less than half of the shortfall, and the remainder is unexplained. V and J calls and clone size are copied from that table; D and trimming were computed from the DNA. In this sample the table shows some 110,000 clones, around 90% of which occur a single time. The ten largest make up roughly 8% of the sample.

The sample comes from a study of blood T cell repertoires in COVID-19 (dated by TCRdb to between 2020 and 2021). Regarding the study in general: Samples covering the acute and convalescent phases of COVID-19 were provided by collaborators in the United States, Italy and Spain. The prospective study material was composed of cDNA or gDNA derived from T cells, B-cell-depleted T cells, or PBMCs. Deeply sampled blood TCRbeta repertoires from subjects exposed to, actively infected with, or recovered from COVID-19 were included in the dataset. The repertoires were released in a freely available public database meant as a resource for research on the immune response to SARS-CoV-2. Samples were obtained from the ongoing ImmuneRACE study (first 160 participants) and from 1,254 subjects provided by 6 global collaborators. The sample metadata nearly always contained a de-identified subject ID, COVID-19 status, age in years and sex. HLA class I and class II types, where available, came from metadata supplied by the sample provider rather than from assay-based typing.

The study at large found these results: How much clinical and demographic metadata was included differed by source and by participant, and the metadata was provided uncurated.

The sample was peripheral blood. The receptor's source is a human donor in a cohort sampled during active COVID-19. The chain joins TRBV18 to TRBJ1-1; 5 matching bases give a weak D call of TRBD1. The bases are TGTGCCAGCTCACCACAAGGGGTTCCCACTAACACTGAAGCTTTCTTT. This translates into CASSPQGVPTNTEAFF.